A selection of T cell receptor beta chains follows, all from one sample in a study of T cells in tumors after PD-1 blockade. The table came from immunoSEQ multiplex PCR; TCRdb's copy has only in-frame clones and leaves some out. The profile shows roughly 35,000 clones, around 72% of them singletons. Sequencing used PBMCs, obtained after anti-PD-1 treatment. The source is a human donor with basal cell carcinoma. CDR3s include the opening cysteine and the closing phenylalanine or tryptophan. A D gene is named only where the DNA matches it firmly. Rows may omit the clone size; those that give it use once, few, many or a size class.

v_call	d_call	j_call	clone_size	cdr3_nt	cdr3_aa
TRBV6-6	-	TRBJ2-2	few	TGTGCCAGCAACGCCAAACCTGGGGCGAACACCGGGGAGCTGTTTTTT	CASNAKPGANTGELFF
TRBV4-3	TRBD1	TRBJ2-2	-	TGCGCCAGCAGCCGTGGGGGAAGGGGGCGTATCGGGGAGCTGTTTTTT	CASSRGGRGRIGELFF
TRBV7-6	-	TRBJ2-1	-	TGTGCCAGCAGCCGCACAGTTACGGGCTCCTACAATGAGCAGTTCTTC	CASSRTVTGSYNEQFF
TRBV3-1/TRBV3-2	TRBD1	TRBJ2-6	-	TGTGCCAGCAGCCAGAACAGGGGCAGCTCTGGGGCCAACGTCCTGACTTTC	CASSQNRGSSGANVLTF
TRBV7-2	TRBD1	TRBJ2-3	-	TGTGCCAGCAGCCCGGGACAGGGAGGGACCACAGATACGCAGTATTTT	CASSPGQGGTTDTQYF
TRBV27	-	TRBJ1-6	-	TGTGCCAGCAGGATCCGGAGCTCCTATAATTCACCCCTCCACTTT	CASRIRSSYNSPLHF
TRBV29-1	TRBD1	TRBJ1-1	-	TGCAGCACCGGGACAGGGGAAAGAACTGAAGCTTTCTTT	CSTGTGERTEAFF
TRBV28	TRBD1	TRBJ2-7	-	TGTGCCAGCAGTAATAACAGGGGAGTGCAGTACTTC	CASSNNRGVQYF
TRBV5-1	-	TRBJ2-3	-	TGCGCCAGCAGCTTCGGGTCGGACAGTACGCAGTATTTT	CASSFGSDSTQYF
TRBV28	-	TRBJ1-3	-	TGTGCCAGCAGCTCCCAGGGGAAGGCTGGAAACACCATATATTTT	CASSSQGKAGNTIYF
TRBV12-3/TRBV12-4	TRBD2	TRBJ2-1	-	TGTGCCAGCAGTCCGGGACTAGCGTATGAGCAGTTCTTC	CASSPGLAYEQFF
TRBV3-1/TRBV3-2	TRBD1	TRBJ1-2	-	TGTGCCAGCAGCCAACGACAGGGGAGTTATGGCTACACCTTC	CASSQRQGSYGYTF
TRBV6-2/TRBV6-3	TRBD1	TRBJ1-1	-	TGTGCCAGCAGTTACTCCCTAACAGGGGACACTGAAGCTTTCTTT	CASSYSLTGDTEAFF
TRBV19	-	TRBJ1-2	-	TGTGCCAGTAGTATAGATGTCTACAACTCTAACTATGGCTACACCTTC	CASSIDVYNSNYGYTF
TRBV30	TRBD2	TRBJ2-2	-	TGTGCCTGGACGGGGGGAATGAACACCGGGGAGCTGTTTTTT	CAWTGGMNTGELFF
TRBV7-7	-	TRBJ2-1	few	TGTGCTAGCAGCTTAAGTCCAGCGGGCTCCTACAATGAGCAGTTCTTC	CASSLSPAGSYNEQFF
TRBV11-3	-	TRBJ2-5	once	TGTGCCAGCAGCTTAGATACCTTCGGAGAGACCCAGTACTTC	CASSLDTFGETQYF
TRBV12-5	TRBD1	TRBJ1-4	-	TGTGCTAGTGGTTTATCCACAGGGGGGAGTGAAAAACTGTTTTTT	CASGLSTGGSEKLFF
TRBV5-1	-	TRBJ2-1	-	TGCGCCAGCAGCTTGGGCTACACCGGGGCCAATGAGCAGTTCTTC	CASSLGYTGANEQFF
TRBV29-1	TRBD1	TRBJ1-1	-	TGCAGCGGTGGACAGGGACGGTCGGGAGCTTTCTTT	CSGGQGRSGAFF
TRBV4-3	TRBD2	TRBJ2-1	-	TGCGCCAGCAGCCAGCGGGCTAGCGGGAACTACAATGAGCAGTTCTTC	CASSQRASGNYNEQFF
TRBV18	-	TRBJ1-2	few	TGTGCCAGCTCACCGGATCCCAGGGACTATGGCTACACCTTC	CASSPDPRDYGYTF
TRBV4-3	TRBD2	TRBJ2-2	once	TGCGCCAGCAGCCAACTAGCGGGGGGATCCGGGGAGCTGTTTTTT	CASSQLAGGSGELFF
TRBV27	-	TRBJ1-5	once	TGTGCCAGCAGTTTAAGACAGGGCAATCAGCCCCAGCATTTT	CASSLRQGNQPQHF
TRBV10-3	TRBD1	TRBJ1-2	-	TGTGCCATCAGTGAGATTTTAACAGGGGATAACTATGGCTACACCTTC	CAISEILTGDNYGYTF
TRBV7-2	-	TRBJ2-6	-	TGTGCCAGCAGCTTAAGAACGATCTCTGGGGCCAACGTCCTGACTTTC	CASSLRTISGANVLTF
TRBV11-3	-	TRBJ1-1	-	TGTGCCAGCAGCGCGACAGGGAACACTGAAGCTTTCTTT	CASSATGNTEAFF
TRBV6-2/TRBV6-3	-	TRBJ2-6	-	TGTGCCAGCAGTTGGAGGAACGGGGCCAACGTCCTGACTTTC	CASSWRNGANVLTF
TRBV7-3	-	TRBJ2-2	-	TGTGCCAGCAGCCCCCGTGACCGCGGGGAGCTGTTTTTT	CASSPRDRGELFF
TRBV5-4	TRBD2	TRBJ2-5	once	TGTGCCAGCAGCACAACTAGCGGGAGCATAGAGACCCAGTACTTC	CASSTTSGSIETQYF
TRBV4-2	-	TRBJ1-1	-	TGTGCCAGCAGCCAAGAACTAGTAGGCTCTGAAGCTTTCTTT	CASSQELVGSEAFF
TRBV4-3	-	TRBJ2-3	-	TGCGCCAGCAGCCAAGAACTGGGAGGCACAGATACGCAGTATTTT	CASSQELGGTDTQYF
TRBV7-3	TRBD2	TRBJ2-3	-	TGTGCCAGCAGCTCGACTAGCACAAGTACGCAGTATTTT	CASSSTSTSTQYF
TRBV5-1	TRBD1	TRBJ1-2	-	TGCGCCAGCAGCCTCCAGCCGGGACAGGGGGACTACACCTTC	CASSLQPGQGDYTF
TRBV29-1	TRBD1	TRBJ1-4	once	TGCAGCGTTCAGAGGACAGGGGCGGCTGAAAAACTGTTTTTT	CSVQRTGAAEKLFF
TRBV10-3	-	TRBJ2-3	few	TGTGCTTACCGGGACGTTAGCACAGATACGCAGTATTTT	CAYRDVSTDTQYF
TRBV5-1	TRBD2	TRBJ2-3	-	TGCGCCAGCAGCCAGGGGCTAGCGGGAGCCGGCACAGATACGCAGTATTTT	CASSQGLAGAGTDTQYF
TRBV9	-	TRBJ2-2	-	TGTGCCAGCAGCGTCGACACCCACACCGGGGAGCTGTTTTTT	CASSVDTHTGELFF
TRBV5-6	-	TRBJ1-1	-	TGTGCCAGCAGATCCTTGGAGGGGGGGAACACTGAAGCTTTCTTT	CASRSLEGGNTEAFF
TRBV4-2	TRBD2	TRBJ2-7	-	TGTGCCAGCAGCCAAGGGGGACTAGTCGACGAGCAGTACTTC	CASSQGGLVDEQYF
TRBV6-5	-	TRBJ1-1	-	TGTGCCAGCAACTCCCCCACTGAAGCTTTCTTT	CASNSPTEAFF
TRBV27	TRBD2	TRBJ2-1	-	TGTGCCAGCACTTTTGGCGGGGGGGCCGATGAGCAGTTCTTC	CASTFGGGADEQFF
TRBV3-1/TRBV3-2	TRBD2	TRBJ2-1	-	TGTGCCAGCAGCCCGCGACTAGCGGGGGATCGCGGGGATGAGCAGTTCTTC	CASSPRLAGDRGDEQFF